The 24 T cell receptor beta chains in this list originate from one sample, sequenced in a study of post-analysis software for immune sequencing data. Findings and caveats of the study: There were roughly 5 TRBV segments more frequent in patients than controls, and TRBV5-6, TRBV5-1 and TRBV20-1 were among them.

cDNA libraries of TCR beta carried unique molecular identifiers. From the PCR reads, TCRdb called clonotypes with MiXCR, one entry per CDR3 protein. The table includes hundreds of thousands of distinct CDR3 sequences, roughly 29% detected once. For these receptors, no antigen is known. The sequenced sample was blood. The source is a girl between 5 and 17 years old with multiple sclerosis.

The V and J genes are TRBV5-1 and TRBJ1-1; D possibly corresponds to TRBD1 (5 bases). This CDR3 spans 14 amino acids. V lost 8 bases and J lost 0, with 14 bases in between. CDR1 is SGHRS, CDR2 YFSETQ, per germline. DNA for the CDR3: TGCGCCAGTAGGATCGACAGCCTGAACACTGAAGCTTTCTTT. This gives the protein CASRIDSLNTEAFF. Variable domain in full (rest from reference TRBV5-1 and TRBJ1-1): KAGVTQTPRYLIKTRGQQVTLSCSPISGHRSVSWYQQTPGQGLQFLFEYFSETQRNKGNFPGRFSGRQFSNSRSEMNVSTLELGDSALYLCASRIDSLNTEAFFGQGTRLTVV.

This clonotype turned up a few times. The chain is built from TRBV20-1 and TRBJ2-7, with D maybe TRBD2 (6 bases). The CDR3 consists of 12 residues. Germline-derived CDR1 and CDR2 are DFQATT and SNEGSKA (reference sequence). V was clipped by 3 bases and J by 2 bases, with 8 bases between them. CDR3 coding DNA: TGCAGTGCTAGGGCGGGGACCTACGAGCAGTACTTC. Translating gives CSARAGTYEQYF.

This clonotype was detected ten times or more. The chain employs TRBV6-6 and TRBJ2-1, with 8 bases fitting TRBD1. The junction had 6 bases not matched to a gene; V was cut back by 2 bases and J by 15 bases. This CDR3 has 12 residues. Per germline, CDR1 MNHNY and CDR2 SVGAGI (reference sequence). The CDR3 DNA reads as TGTGCCAGCAGTTACCCCCAGGGGGCGTGGTTCTTC. Amino acids: CASSYPQGAWFF.

About this clonotype itself: A read error may explain this, as a much larger clone is one base away. This CDR3 reads CASAESGVPYNDQFF. The CDR3 DNA follows: TGTGCCAGCGCCGAAAGCGGGGTACCCTACAATGATCAGTTCTTC. The chain couples TRBV6-2 or TRBV6-3 to TRBJ2-1; 7 nucleotides match TRBD2. Germline loops: CDR1 MNHEY, CDR2 SVGEGT. The CDR3 has 15 amino acids.

The chain links TRBV20-1 to TRBJ2-1; D might be TRBD1 (5 bases). V was shortened by 6 bases and J by 9 bases, with 12 bases between the two germline ends. Germline CDR1 reads DFQATT; CDR2 reads SNEGSKA (reference sequence). There are 11 residues in the CDR3. The CDR3 bases are TGCAGTGCCACACAGGCAGGTGAGCAGTTCTTC. It encodes CSATQAGEQFF.

The rearrangement links TRBV11-2 to TRBJ2-3; possibly TRBD1 for D (5 bases). Germline CDR1 and CDR2: SGHAT and FQNNGV. The CDR3 runs 14 residues. V lost 7 bases and J 4 bases, leaving 15 bases between the germline ends. The CDR3 reads CASKIDRASDTQYF. CDR3 nucleotides: TGTGCCAGCAAGATCGACAGAGCGTCAGATACGCAGTATTTT. The full variable domain, in which reference TRBV11-2 and TRBJ2-3 provide the parts outside the CDR3, is EAGVAQSPRYKIIEKRQSVAFWCNPISGHATLYWYQQILGQGPKLLIQFQNNGVVDDSQLPKDRFSAERLKGVDSTLKIQPAKLEDSAVYLCASKIDRASDTQYFGPGTRLTVL.

The chain carries TRBV7-2 and TRBJ2-7, with D perhaps given as TRBD1 or TRBD2 (5 bases each). Germline CDR1 SGHTA, CDR2 FQGNSA. This CDR3 is 19 amino acids long. V shed 0 bases and J shed 0 bases, with 21 bases lying between them. The CDR3: CASSLAGTPVFLSSYEQYF. The CDR3 DNA reads as TGTGCCAGCAGCTTAGCGGGGACCCCAGTCTTCCTGAGCTCCTACGAGCAGTACTTC.

About this clonotype: Given the absence of the conserved phenylalanine or tryptophan at the CDR3 end, a read error is likely. The chain couples TRBV5-1 to TRBJ2-1; D perhaps matches TRBD1 (5 bases). CDR1 and CDR2 (germline): SGHRS, YFSETQ. This CDR3 has 13 amino acids. V was cut by 4 bases and J by 7 bases, with 12 bases left in between. The CDR3 DNA reads as TGCGCCAGCAGCGTCGGACAAAGGAATGAGCAGTTCCTC. Translating gives CASSVGQRNEQFL.

This clonotype was seen repeatedly, ten times or more. The chain has TRBV29-1 and TRBJ2-3; D is undetermined. The CDR3 contains 15 residues. The V gene's germline CDR1 is SQVTM and CDR2 ANQGSEA. The ends were cut back, 0 bases at V and 2 bases at J, with 12 bases in the middle. CDR3 coding DNA: TGCAGCGTTGAAGAACTACGGGTGAACACAGATACGCAGTATTTT. Translating gives CSVEELRVNTDTQYF.

The V call is TRBV5-1, the J call TRBJ2-1; D remains ambiguous. The CDR3 has 13 residues. CDR1 SGHRS and CDR2 YFSETQ come from the germline V gene. V dropped 4 bases and J dropped 4 bases, with 9 bases sitting between them. The CDR3 protein is CASSDRPYNEQFF. Here the CDR3 DNA reads TGCGCCAGCAGCGATCGACCATACAATGAGCAGTTCTTC. Based on the CDR3 plus reference TRBV5-1 and TRBJ2-1, the full variable domain is KAGVTQTPRYLIKTRGQQVTLSCSPISGHRSVSWYQQTPGQGLQFLFEYFSETQRNKGNFPGRFSGRQFSNSRSEMNVSTLELGDSALYLCASSDRPYNEQFFGPGTRLTVL.

This clonotype has only a few counts. The genes are TRBV12-5 and TRBJ2-7; D tentatively reads TRBD1 or TRBD2 (5 bases each). CDR1 is LGHNT, CDR2 FRNRAP, per germline. The CDR3 is made up of 18 amino acids. Trimming stripped 3 bases from V and 0 bases from J, with 21 bases between. The CDR3 sequence is CASGFPRDPKICSYEQYF. CDR3 in DNA: TGTGCTAGTGGTTTCCCCCGGGACCCTAAAATTTGCTCCTACGAGCAGTACTTC.

This chain uses TRBV11-2 with TRBJ2-1; 10 bases are shared with TRBD1. CDR1 is SGHAT, CDR2 FQNNGV, per germline. V was pared by 5 bases and J by 6 bases, with 7 bases of the junction left unmatched. CDR3 length: 15 amino acids. The CDR3 region is CASSTRTGGTNEQFF. CDR3 in DNA: TGTGCCAGCAGCACCCGGACAGGGGGGACCAATGAGCAGTTCTTC.

This clonotype was seen only a few times. In nucleotides, the CDR3 is TGCGCCAGCAGCCGAGACAGGGCGAGGGTAAAAGAGACCCAGTACTTC. This codes for CASSRDRARVKETQYF. The chain is built from TRBV4-1 and TRBJ2-5, with 7 positions matching TRBD1. V lost 4 bases to trimming and J lost 3 bases; unmatched junction nucleotides: 11. This CDR3 spans 16 amino acids. Germline-derived CDR1 and CDR2 are MGHRA and YSYEKL.

This clonotype was seen many times. The chain employs TRBV4-3 and TRBJ2-1; no reliable D call. Germline-derived CDR1 and CDR2 are LGHNA and YSLEER. The CDR3 runs to 14 residues. The V gene lost 1 base and the J gene lost 4 bases, with 8 bases spanning the gap. The CDR3 DNA reads as TGCGCCAGCAGCCAAGTATTCCAATACAATGAGCAGTTCTTC. This codes for CASSQVFQYNEQFF.

This clonotype was counted a few times. V gene TRBV6-1 combines with J gene TRBJ2-3, with a tentative D call TRBD2 (6 bases). Germline V gene lookup returns CDR1 MNHNS and CDR2 SASEGT. This CDR3 comprises 17 residues. The germline V and J ends were trimmed by 4 bases and 6 bases, with 23 bases remaining between them. In DNA, the CDR3 is TGTGCCAGCAGTGCCCCAGGGAGGTCTCGCTTCGGGGATACGCAGTATTTT. Protein sequence: CASSAPGRSRFGDTQYF.

In regard to this clonotype: Germline and junction disagree at one end, which may indicate a read error. For the CDR3, the DNA is TGTGCCGGCAGCCCCGATCTGGGGGAGACCCAGTACTTC. This translates into CAGSPDLGETQYF. The chain employs TRBV5-4 and TRBJ2-5; D not resolved. The CDR3 has 13 residues. Germline loops: CDR1 SGHNT, CDR2 YYREEE (reference sequence).

The rearrangement joins TRBV5-1 to TRBJ2-5; 8 bases are shared with TRBD1. CDR1 and CDR2 from the germline V gene are SGHRS and YFSETQ. The CDR3 extends over 14 amino acids. V lost 7 bases, J lost 4 bases, and 9 bases stayed unmatched. The CDR3 loop is CASHRQGRRETQYF. As DNA, the CDR3 is TGCGCCAGCCACCGACAGGGGAGGAGAGAGACCCAGTACTTC.

The V call is TRBV4-1, the J call TRBJ1-4; D is perhaps TRBD1 (6 bases). This CDR3 is 13 amino acids long. Trimming removed 3 bases at V and 7 bases at J, with 9 bases between. The germline CDR1 and CDR2 sequences are MGHRA and YSYEKL. CDR3 DNA sequence: TGCGCCAGCAGCCAGGGGGCGCGTGAAAAACTGTTTTTT. Its protein product is CASSQGAREKLFF.

The chain couples TRBV7-8 to TRBJ2-1; 7 bases are a match to TRBD1. Germline assignment: CDR1 SGHVS and CDR2 FQNEAQ. The trim removed 5 bases at V and 15 bases at J, leaving 7 bases unmatched. There are 11 residues in the CDR3. This chain's CDR3 is CASSPDRVAFF. Here the CDR3 DNA reads TGTGCCAGCAGCCCAGACAGGGTTGCGTTCTTC.

The rearrangement uses TRBV20-1 and TRBJ1-6, with a tentative D call TRBD1 (6 bases). This CDR3 has 15 amino acids. From germline, CDR1 is DFQATT and CDR2 SNEGSKA (reference sequence). Trimming took off 6 bases at V and 4 bases at J, with 16 bases between the two ends. The CDR3 reads CSARGWDIYNSPLHF. CDR3 sequence (DNA): TGCAGTGCCCGTGGGTGGGACATATATAATTCACCCCTCCACTTT.

The gene calls are TRBV9 and TRBJ2-1; 12 bases align to TRBD2. The V gene's germline CDR1 is SGDLS and CDR2 YYNGEE. CDR3 length: 15 amino acids. J was trimmed by 5 bases and V by 3 bases; bases with no gene match: 3. CDR3 in DNA: TGTGCCAGCAGCGCGGGGACTAGCGGGCACAATGAGCAGTTCTTC. It translates to CASSAGTSGHNEQFF.

This clonotype was seen at least ten times. As DNA, the CDR3 is TGTGCCAGCACCCGGACGGGGAGCTCTGGGGCCAACGTCCTGACTTTC. Translating gives CASTRTGSSGANVLTF. The chain couples TRBV7-2 to TRBJ2-6, with D perhaps matching TRBD2 (5 bases). Trimming took 7 bases from V and 0 from J, leaving 13 bases between them. The germline V gene encodes CDR1 SGHTA and CDR2 FQGNSA. The CDR3 spans 16 residues.

The chain combines TRBV4-2 with TRBJ1-6; D ambiguous. This CDR3 is built from 18 residues. Trimming removed 1 base at V and 7 bases at J, with 20 bases between. Germline V gene data show CDR1 as LGHNA and CDR2 as YNFKEQ. CDR3 in amino acids: CASSQVLGTDRFNSPLHF. The CDR3 coding sequence is TGTGCCAGCAGCCAAGTTCTTGGCACCGACCGTTTCAATTCACCCCTCCACTTT.

This clonotype was counted ten times or more. The chain couples TRBV12-3 or TRBV12-4 to TRBJ2-7; D remains ambiguous. There are 12 residues in the CDR3. V lost 4 bases and J lost 1, with 5 bases in between. CDR3 in amino acids: CASSSLSYEQYF. The CDR3 nucleotides read TGTGCCAGCAGTTCGTTATCCTACGAGCAGTACTTC.